The 15 T cell receptor beta chains given below trace back to one sample, sequenced in a study of blood T cell repertoires in COVID-19. Sequencing used immunoSEQ multiplex PCR; TCRdb keeps in-frame clones, though not all of them. The top ten clones hold about 3.5% of a sample with fewer than 250,000 clones, approximately 88% of them seen once. Sequencing was performed on PBMCs or T cells enriched from blood (not recorded which). The receptors come from a woman aged 25 to 39 who had recovered from COVID-19.

The V and J genes are TRBV11-2 and TRBJ2-5; the match to TRBD1 covers 9 bases. The V gene's germline CDR1 is SGHAT and CDR2 FQNNGV. The CDR3 totals 14 residues. V lost 3 bases and J lost 3; bases outside the gene matches: 2. The CDR3 DNA reads TGTGCCAGCAGCTTCACAGGGGGCGAAGAGACCCAGTACTTC. It translates to CASSFTGGEETQYF.

A single count supports this clone. The gene calls are TRBV27 and TRBJ2-1, with D maybe TRBD2 (6 bases). Germline-derived CDR1 and CDR2 are MNHEY and SMNVEV (reference sequence). The ends were cut back, 3 bases at V and 8 bases at J, with 17 bases in the middle. The CDR3 extends over 15 amino acids. In DNA, the CDR3 is TGTGCCAGCAGTTTGTTTGGGTCTAGCGAACATGAGCAGTTCTTC. This translates into CASSLFGSSEHEQFF.

This chain uses TRBV5-6 with TRBJ2-4, with D maybe TRBD1 (6 bases). V was cut by 0 bases and J by 2 bases, with 9 bases left in between. There are 15 residues in the CDR3. Germline lookup yields CDR1 SGHDT and CDR2 YYEEEE. The CDR3 protein is CASSLGGRSKNIQYF. The CDR3 DNA reads as TGTGCCAGCAGCTTGGGGGGGCGGTCCAAAAACATTCAGTACTTC.

The V call is TRBV28, the J call TRBJ1-5, with TRBD1 identical over 8 bases. This CDR3 has 17 residues. CDR1 and CDR2 from the germline V gene are MDHEN and SYDVKM. With 7 bases clipped from V and 7 bases from J, the junction kept 18 bases outside the gene matches. The CDR3 sequence: CASTIGGTGGGIQPQHF. CDR3 nucleotide sequence: TGTGCCAGCACCATAGGGGGGACAGGCGGGGGTATCCAGCCCCAGCATTTT.

The rearrangement joins TRBV7-2 to TRBJ1-5, with a tentative D call TRBD1 (5 bases). In germline, CDR1 is SGHTA, CDR2 FQGNSA. The CDR3 runs 15 residues. The V and J ends lost 0 bases and 3 bases respectively, with 9 bases between them. CDR3 bases: TGTGCCAGCAGCTTAGCCGGCAGGGTCAATCAGCCCCAGCATTTT. Its translation: CASSLAGRVNQPQHF. The full variable domain, rest sourced from reference TRBV7-2 and TRBJ1-5, is GAGVSQSPSNKVTEKGKDVELRCDPISGHTALYWYRQSLGQGLEFLIYFQGNSAPDKSGLPSDRFSAERTGGSVSTLTIQRTQQEDSAVYLCASSLAGRVNQPQHFGDGTRLSIL.

This chain joins TRBV5-6 and TRBJ2-1; weak D call: TRBD2 (6 bases). This CDR3 has 17 residues. Trimming took off 4 bases at V and 5 bases at J, with 22 bases between the two ends. Per the germline V gene, CDR1 is SGHDT and CDR2 is YYEEEE. This CDR3 is CASSRLDGGAPNNEQFF. The CDR3 DNA reads as TGTGCCAGCAGCAGATTGGACGGGGGAGCCCCTAACAATGAGCAGTTCTTC.

The chain has TRBV24-1 and TRBJ2-6, with D possibly TRBD2 on 6 matching bases. The CDR3 is 17 amino acids. V gave up 5 bases and J gave up 1 base, with 14 bases separating them. Germline V gene sequence: CDR1 KGHDR, CDR2 SFDVKD. CDR3 in DNA: TGTGCCACCAGTGGGAGGGTGATGGGTTCTGGGGCCAACGTCCTGACTTTC. It translates to CATSGRVMGSGANVLTF.

The chain uses TRBV27 and TRBJ2-1; 7 positions match TRBD2. The V gene's germline CDR1 is MNHEY and CDR2 SMNVEV (reference sequence). The CDR3 runs 13 residues. V trimming: 8 bases; J trimming: 5 bases; junction bases outside the gene matches: 6. The CDR3 DNA sequence: TGTGCCAGCCGCGGGAGCGGCGACAATGAGCAGTTCTTC. Its translation is CASRGSGDNEQFF.

The chain has TRBV3-1 (or the pseudogene TRBV3-2) and TRBJ2-2, with 8 bases aligning to TRBD1. The CDR3 loop spans 16 amino acids. With 4 bases clipped from V and 4 bases from J, the junction kept 8 bases outside the gene matches. Germline values: CDR1 LGHDT, CDR2 YNNKEL (reference sequence). CDR3: CASSPSRGRSTGELFF. The CDR3 DNA reads as TGTGCCAGCAGCCCGTCCAGGGGGCGAAGCACCGGGGAGCTGTTTTTT.

The chain carries TRBV19 and TRBJ2-3; tentative D call: TRBD1 (5 bases). Germline CDR1 reads LNHDA; CDR2 reads SQIVND (reference sequence). The CDR3 spans 13 residues. Trimming shortened V by 4 bases and J by 4 bases, and 9 bases separated the two germline ends. This chain's CDR3 is CASSTGIPDTQYF. The CDR3 DNA reads as TGTGCCAGTAGTACAGGGATCCCAGATACGCAGTATTTT.

V usage is TRBV10-3 and J usage is TRBJ2-7; D is possibly TRBD2 (6 bases). The CDR3 spans 14 residues. V lost 2 bases and J 6 bases, leaving 14 bases between the germline ends. Germline CDR1 reads ENHRY; CDR2 reads SYGVKD. This CDR3 is CAISEPTRGGEQYF. CDR3 DNA sequence: TGTGCCATCAGTGAGCCGACTAGGGGAGGCGAGCAGTACTTC.

The chain recombines TRBV5-1 with TRBJ2-6; D remains unclear. Germline V gene data show CDR1 as SGHRS and CDR2 as YFSETQ. The germline V and J ends were trimmed by 0 bases and 0 bases, with 7 bases remaining between them. CDR3 length: 16 residues. CDR3 loop: CASSLDSRSGANVLTF. For the CDR3, the DNA is TGCGCCAGCAGCTTGGACAGCCGCTCTGGGGCCAACGTCCTGACTTTC.

V usage is TRBV6-5 and J usage is TRBJ1-5; D is unresolved. This CDR3 comprises 13 residues. Germline CDR1 MNHEY, CDR2 SVGAGI. V was shortened by 7 bases and J by 4 bases, with 11 bases between the two germline ends. CDR3 protein: CASTHDGNQPQHF. In DNA, the CDR3 is TGTGCCAGCACCCATGACGGGAATCAGCCCCAGCATTTT.

CDR3 region: CASSAMGQGITEAFF. CDR3 bases: TGTGCCAGCAGCGCGATGGGGCAGGGAATCACTGAAGCTTTCTTT. J is TRBJ1-1 and V is TRBV2; D perhaps matches TRBD1 (5 bases). With 6 bases removed from V and 4 bases from J, the gap between germline ends came to 18 bases. Germline V lookup: CDR1 SNHLY, CDR2 FYNNEI. The CDR3 runs to 15 residues. The full variable domain, in which reference TRBV2 and TRBJ1-1 provide the parts outside the CDR3, is EPEVTQTPSHQVTQMGQEVILRCVPISNHLYFYWYRQILGQKVEFLVSFYNNEISEKSEIFDDQFSVERPDGSNFTLKIRSTKLEDSAMYFCASSAMGQGITEAFFGQGTRLTVV.

This sequence joins TRBV28 and TRBJ1-6; TRBD1 aligns across 9 bases. Germline CDR1 MDHEN, CDR2 SYDVKM. V lost 5 bases and J lost 10; bases outside the gene matches: 12. The CDR3 extends over 16 amino acids. The CDR3 coding sequence is TGTGCCAGCAGTCCGCGACAGGGGGGCTGGCGGTCACCCCTCCACTTT. Translating gives CASSPRQGGWRSPLHF.